Below, one T cell receptor beta chain is given with its context. What it binds is unknown. These data belong to a study of Ad26.COV2.S vaccination and SARS-CoV-2 variants. About the research overall: Administration of Ad26.COV2.S was intramuscular, either once or twice 56 days apart.

Treatment in this sample: roughly 19 received Ad26.COV2.S at low or high dose, single or two shots; 5 received placebo; per-sample allocation not given. Each sample was drawn 63 days after the first injection (of vaccine or placebo). Study-wide points: In TCR breadth and depth analyses, total T cell responses may have been underestimated. Reportedly, after vaccination the spike-specific CD8+ and CD4+ T cell responses displayed substantial breadth.

Sequenced by immunoSEQ multiplex PCR; TCRdb stores in-frame clones only, minus some. The sample includes about 350,000 clones, about 85% seen only once; the top ten take about 3.3%. This CDR3 comprises 19 residues. Losses at the gene ends were 5 bases for V and 0 bases for J; bases not matched to a gene: 13. Per the germline V gene, CDR1 is SGHAT and CDR2 is FQNNGV. The TCR originated in a person aged 18-60 years who received the Ad26.COV2.S COVID-19 vaccine or a placebo. The genes are TRBV11-2 and TRBJ1-6; 7 bases map to TRBD1. The material sequenced was peripheral blood, taken in a trial of Ad26.COV2.S vaccine versus placebo. The CDR3 protein is CASSLIGTAGSSYNSPLHF. CDR3 nucleotides: TGTGCCAGCAGCCTTATCGGGACAGCCGGTAGCTCCTATAATTCACCCCTCCACTTT.